This TCR beta chain stems from a study of CD4 T cells in relation to SARS-CoV-2 and coronaviruses. Sequencing used immunoSEQ multiplex PCR; TCRdb keeps in-frame clones, though not all of them. The table records about 20,000 clones, around 77% of them present only once. Unexposed donor CD4+ T cells date from about 2010-2018, before the COVID-19 pandemic. CD4+ T cells were isolated from the cells after about ten days of culture. This clone was seen a single time. Antigen specificity is unknown. This CDR3 is built from 14 residues. Germline loops: CDR1 SGHVS, CDR2 FQNEAQ. The V and J ends lost 4 bases and 1 base respectively, with 9 bases between them.

The clonotype originates from a human donor in good health. Sequenced sample: CD4+ T cells from PBMCs, cultured in vitro. The V call is TRBV7-8, the J call TRBJ2-3; D might be TRBD1 or TRBD2, each matching 5 bases. The CDR3 DNA reads as TGTGCCAGCAGCTCCCGGGACGGCACAGATACGCAGTATTTT. It yields the protein CASSSRDGTDTQYF.